These 15 T cell receptor beta chains were sequenced from one sample in a study of T-cell reconstitution after alpha-beta-depleted transplantation in children (dated by TCRdb to 2016 to 2017). The method was PCR. TCRdb shows the sequencer as Illumina HiSeq 2500. TCR libraries were prepared with molecular barcoding, using unique molecular identifiers to normalize TCRbeta repertoire quantification. TCRdb cleaned the public reads at Q25 with fastp, built clones with MiXCR and kept in-frame beta chains. All rows with the same CDR3 protein become a single entry with the most common DNA and genes. The sample table records approximately 350,000 distinct CDR3 sequences; under 13% of these occur just once. Less than 2.5% of the sample goes to the ten largest clones. Sequences were derived from PBMCs from the stem cell graft donor, sampled from the stem cell graft. These receptors all come from a human donor who donated a stem cell graft to a child with acute lymphoblastic leukemia.

This clonotype was seen only once. The junction shows a germline mismatch at one end, possibly a read error. This chain uses TRBV11-2 with TRBJ1-1; 7 bases fit TRBD1. The length of the CDR3 is 17 residues. The V gene's germline CDR1 is SGHAT and CDR2 FQNNGV. The CDR3 loop is CASSHPQGRVLYTEAFF. The CDR3, as DNA: TGTGCCAGCAGTCATCCACAGGGGCGGGTTCTATACACTGAAGCTTTCTTC.

The chain couples TRBV28 to TRBJ2-7, with D unclear. The CDR3 is 14 residues long. V was pared by 3 bases and J by 6 bases, with 15 bases between. The germline gives CDR1 MDHEN, CDR2 SYDVKM. CDR3: CASSFPDPRGEQYF. CDR3 DNA sequence: TGTGCCAGCAGTTTTCCTGACCCGAGAGGCGAGCAGTACTTC.

This clonotype has only a few counts. The rearrangement joins TRBV18 to TRBJ1-3; no clear D. Between the trimmed V and J ends, which lost 2 bases and 0 bases, there was a span of 11 bases. The CDR3 extends over 16 amino acids. Germline V gene sequence: CDR1 KGHSH, CDR2 LQKENI. CDR3 bases: TGTGCCAGCTCACCAGTAGATCGGAACTCTGGAAACACCATATATTTT. This gives the protein CASSPVDRNSGNTIYF.

This clonotype was counted between two and nine times. The chain uses TRBV9 and TRBJ2-2; the D gene is possibly TRBD1 (5 bases). The germline V gene encodes CDR1 SGDLS and CDR2 YYNGEE. V was pared by 0 bases and J by 4 bases, with 19 bases between. The CDR3 contains 18 residues. This CDR3 reads CASSVAVDPGPGTGELFF. DNA of the CDR3: TGTGCCAGCAGCGTAGCTGTTGATCCAGGGCCGGGCACCGGGGAGCTGTTTTTT.

This clonotype came up a few times. V gene TRBV27 combines with J gene TRBJ2-2; weak D call: TRBD2 (6 bases). CDR3 length: 14 residues. CDR1 MNHEY and CDR2 SMNVEV come from the germline V gene (reference sequence). V dropped 1 base and J dropped 7 bases, with 10 bases sitting between them. In DNA form, the CDR3 reads TGTGCCAGCAGTTTATGGGAGGTTGGCGGGGAGCTGTTTTTT. Its translation: CASSLWEVGGELFF.

This clonotype was seen more than once but under ten times. The gene calls are TRBV5-5 and TRBJ2-1, with TRBD1 as a possible D gene (7 bases). V lost 0 bases to trimming and J lost 5 bases, with 15 bases between them. The V gene's germline CDR1 is SGHKS and CDR2 YYEKEE (reference sequence). This CDR3 has 16 residues. The CDR3 nucleotides read TGTGCCAGCAGCTTGGCCGCGACAGGGAGGAACAATGAGCAGTTCTTC. Translating gives CASSLAATGRNNEQFF.

This clonotype showed up just a few times. The chain combines TRBV12-3 or TRBV12-4 with TRBJ1-5; 7 bases align to TRBD1. Losses at the gene ends were 7 bases for V and 2 bases for J; bases not matched to a gene: 5. The CDR3 consists of 14 residues. The CDR3 reads CASTRGTGNQPQHF. The CDR3, as DNA: TGTGCCAGCACCCGAGGGACAGGCAATCAGCCCCAGCATTTT.

This clonotype turned up a few times. V is TRBV7-6 and J is TRBJ2-1, with 7 nucleotides matching TRBD2. The CDR3 spans 15 residues. The germline CDR1 and CDR2 sequences are SGHVS and FNYEAQ. V shed 6 bases and J 6 bases; nucleotides not matched to a gene: 11. CDR3 residues: CASSPMGLQRNEQFF. As DNA, the CDR3 is TGTGCCAGCAGTCCGATGGGACTACAACGCAATGAGCAGTTCTTC.

The V call is TRBV9, the J call TRBJ2-7, with D possibly matching TRBD2 (5 bases). This CDR3 is built from 15 residues. Looked up from germline, CDR1 is SGDLS and CDR2 is YYNGEE. V lost 0 bases and J lost 3, with 13 bases in between. DNA for the CDR3: TGTGCCAGCAGCGTAGAGGTGGGAGATAGCTACGAGCAGTACTTC. This encodes CASSVEVGDSYEQYF.

The chain has TRBV2 and TRBJ2-7; 7 bases fit TRBD2. Germline V gene lookup returns CDR1 SNHLY and CDR2 FYNNEI. CDR3 length: 16 residues. J lost 1 base, V lost 2 bases, and 8 bases had no gene match. The CDR3, as DNA: TGTGCCAGCAGTGAATACCAGCGGGAAGGGTCCTACGAGCAGTACTTC. Amino acid sequence: CASSEYQREGSYEQYF.

The gene calls are TRBV14 and TRBJ2-7; 9 nucleotides agree with TRBD1. Germline CDR1 SGHDN, CDR2 FVKESK. The CDR3 is 14 residues long. V gave up 4 bases and J gave up 3 bases; unmatched junction bases: 4. In DNA form, the CDR3 reads TGTGCCAGCAGCCGACGGGACAGGGACTACGAGCAGTACTTC. This codes for CASSRRDRDYEQYF.

This clonotype occurred a few times. The chain joins TRBV3-1 to TRBJ2-1, with 9 nucleotides matching TRBD2. The CDR3 contains 13 residues. The germline V gene has CDR1 LGHDT and CDR2 YNNKEL (reference sequence). J lost 8 bases, V lost 8 bases, and 7 bases had no gene match. The CDR3 loop is CASREAGGDEQFF. The CDR3 coding sequence is TGTGCCAGCCGAGAGGCGGGAGGGGATGAGCAGTTCTTC.

A few counts support this clonotype. V gene TRBV12-3 or TRBV12-4 combines with J gene TRBJ2-7; 11 bases line up with TRBD2. The CDR3 extends over 15 amino acids. Trimming cost V 2 bases and J 3 bases; bases outside gene matches: 3. CDR3 loop: CASSLMLAGGYEQYF. CDR3 nucleotides: TGTGCCAGCAGTTTAATGCTAGCGGGAGGCTACGAGCAGTACTTC.

This clonotype was detected only a few times. The gene calls are TRBV28 and TRBJ2-5; a possible D gene is TRBD2 (5 bases). CDR3 length equals 13 residues. V gave up 5 bases and J gave up 10 bases, with 17 bases separating them. Germline values: CDR1 MDHEN, CDR2 SYDVKM. CDR3 region: CASSIREERFQYF. The CDR3 DNA follows: TGTGCCAGCAGTATCCGGGAAGAGCGTTTCCAGTACTTC. The whole variable domain, filled in from reference TRBV28 and TRBJ2-5, reads DVKVTQSSRYLVKRTGEKVFLECVQDMDHENMFWYRQDPGLGLRLIYFSYDVKMKEKGDIPEGYSVSREKKERFSLILESASTNQTSMYLCASSIREERFQYFGPGTRLLVL.

V is TRBV7-3 and J is TRBJ1-2, with TRBD1 as a possible D gene (6 bases). The V gene's germline CDR1 is SGHTA and CDR2 FQGTGA. The CDR3 consists of 12 residues. The V gene lost 5 bases and the J gene lost 8 bases, with 12 bases spanning the gap. In nucleotides, the CDR3 is TGTGCCAGCAGCAAGGGGGGGGAAGGCTACACCTTC. Residues: CASSKGGEGYTF.